Included here is one TCR beta chain sequence, with context. The sample carries other DNA sequences with the same CDR3. This CDR3 spans 13 amino acids. With 4 bases clipped from V and 7 bases from J, the junction kept 4 bases outside the gene matches. CDR1 and CDR2 from the germline V gene are SGHNT and YYREEE (reference sequence). Only in-frame clones appear in the TCRdb table, and some are missing; sequencing was by immunoSEQ multiplex PCR. Of fewer than 400,000 clones listed, more than 85% were seen once; the top ten hold under 3.5%. Treatment here: approximately 18 received Ad26.COV2.S at low or high dose, single or two shots; about 5 received placebo; per-sample allocation not given. Sampling occurred on day 63 after the first vaccine or placebo injection. The sample comes from a study of Ad26.COV2.S vaccination and SARS-CoV-2 variants. Study as a whole: Enrollment placed the donor in the COV1001 Ad26.COV2.S trial arm.

The V gene is TRBV5-4, the J gene TRBJ2-1, with 8 nucleotides matching TRBD1. This TCR was recovered from a person aged 18-65 years who received the Ad26.COV2.S COVID-19 vaccine or a placebo. The sequencing used peripheral blood, collected in a trial of Ad26.COV2.S vaccine versus placebo. The CDR3 loop is CASSLGQDNEQFF. The CDR3 DNA is TGTGCCAGCAGCCTGGGACAGGATAATGAGCAGTTCTTC.